This T cell receptor beta chain derives from a study of radiotherapy plus CTLA-4 blockade in lung cancer. Sequencing was performed with immunoSEQ multiplex PCR; in TCRdb, only in-frame clones are kept and a portion is missing. The top ten clones hold over 12% of a sample with about 88,000 clones, more than 70% of them seen once. The sequences come from peripheral blood, collected from a patient treated with radiotherapy plus ipilimumab. The sequence derives from a human donor with non-small cell lung cancer that progressed on radiotherapy plus ipilimumab.

The CDR3 protein is CSAVDVVTQYF. The CDR3 bases are TGCAGTGCGGTGGATGTCGTGACCCAGTACTTC. The chain couples TRBV20-1 to TRBJ2-5; D not resolved. This CDR3 has 11 amino acids. V lost 6 bases and J 7 bases, leaving 12 bases between the germline ends. Germline V CDR1 and CDR2: DFQATT, SNEGSKA (reference sequence).